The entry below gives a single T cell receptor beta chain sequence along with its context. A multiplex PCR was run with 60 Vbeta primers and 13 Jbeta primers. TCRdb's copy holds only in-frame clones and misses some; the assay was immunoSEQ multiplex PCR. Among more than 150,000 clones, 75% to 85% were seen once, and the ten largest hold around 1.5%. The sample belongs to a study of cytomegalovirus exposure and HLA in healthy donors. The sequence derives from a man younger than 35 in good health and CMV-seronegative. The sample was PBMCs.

The CDR3 sequence: CASTKELSGDTQYF. As DNA, the CDR3 is TGCGCCAGCACCAAGGAGCTCTCGGGGGATACGCAGTATTTT. V usage is TRBV5-1 and J usage is TRBJ2-3; a possible D gene is TRBD2 (5 bases). Germline-derived CDR1 and CDR2 are SGHRS and YFSETQ. The V end lost 6 bases, the J end lost 6 bases, and 17 bases lay between the germline ends. The CDR3 covers 14 residues.